The 26 T cell receptor beta chains listed next were all sequenced from one sample in a study of brain T cells in children with intractable seizures. The time point is: blood from clinic visit 5 months post-surgery; TSC patient then seizure free. The method was immunoSEQ multiplex PCR; TCRdb's version includes in-frame clones alone and lacks a portion of them. The sample carries about 350,000 clones, roughly 92% recorded once. This specimen consisted of peripheral blood, obtained roughly 5 months after surgery. The receptors derive from a boy under two years old with tuberous sclerosis and intractable seizures.

The J gene is TRBJ1-2, the V gene TRBV19; 9 nucleotides match TRBD1. Unmatched junction bases numbered 10, after V lost 7 bases and J lost 4 bases. Germline V gene sequence: CDR1 LNHDA, CDR2 SQIVND (reference sequence). The CDR3 spans 15 residues. This chain's CDR3 is CASIKETGGLYGYTF. DNA of the CDR3: TGTGCCAGTATAAAGGAGACAGGGGGTCTCTATGGCTACACCTTC.

J is TRBJ2-1 and V is TRBV24-1; perhaps D is TRBD1 or TRBD2 (5 bases each). V was shortened by 4 bases and J by 10 bases, with 13 bases between the two germline ends. In germline, CDR1 is KGHDR, CDR2 SFDVKD. CDR3 length: 13 residues. The CDR3 protein is CATSEPRGLEQFF. For the CDR3, the DNA is TGTGCCACCAGTGAACCGAGGGGATTGGAGCAGTTCTTC.

This clone was found once. The rearrangement uses TRBV25-1 and TRBJ1-1; possibly TRBD1 for D (6 bases). The germline gives CDR1 MGHDK, CDR2 SYGVNS. V was shortened by 11 bases and J by 1 base, with 17 bases between the two germline ends. The CDR3 sequence is 14 residues long. The CDR3 sequence is CAPGGGGQNTEAFF. CDR3 bases: TGTGCCCCCGGGGGCGGCGGTCAGAACACTGAAGCTTTCTTT. The whole variable domain, remainder taken from reference TRBV25-1 and TRBJ1-1, is EADIYQTPRYLVIGTGKKITLECSQTMGHDKMYWYQQDPGMELHLIHYSYGVNSTEKGDLSSESTVSRIRTEHFPLTLESARPSHTSQYLCAPGGGGQNTEAFFGQGTRLTVV.

This clone was seen once. The rearrangement links TRBV12-3 or TRBV12-4 to TRBJ1-1; D is undetermined. V lost 8 bases, J lost 4 bases, and 14 bases lay in between. The CDR3 has 13 residues. The CDR3 nucleotides read TGTGCCAGCGTGGACGGGCCGAGCACTGAAGCTTTCTTT. It translates to CASVDGPSTEAFF.

J is TRBJ2-5 and V is TRBV13; D is perhaps TRBD1 (6 bases). The CDR3 loop spans 13 amino acids. From germline, CDR1 is PRHDT and CDR2 FYEKMQ (reference sequence). V lost 0 bases, J lost 4 bases, and 6 bases lay in between. CDR3 coding DNA: TGTGCCAGCAGCTTAGGACAGGGAGAGACCCAGTACTTC. It is translated as CASSLGQGETQYF.

This chain connects TRBV11-2 to TRBJ1-5, with D possibly being TRBD1 (5 bases). CDR1 and CDR2 (germline): SGHAT, FQNNGV. The CDR3 length is 15 residues. Trimming removed 0 bases from V and 3 bases from J, with 9 bases in between. The CDR3: CASSLEAGTNQPQHF. CDR3 DNA: TGTGCCAGCAGCTTAGAGGCAGGGACCAATCAGCCCCAGCATTTT.

J is TRBJ2-7 and V is TRBV3-1 (or the pseudogene TRBV3-2); 9 bases map to TRBD2. This CDR3 has 15 amino acids. The junction had 7 bases not matched to a gene; V was cut back by 1 base and J by 6 bases. Germline CDR1 and CDR2: LGHDT and YNNKEL (reference sequence). In DNA, the CDR3 is TGTGCCAGCAGCCAAGGCGGGGGGGCCGTGGGCGAGCAGTACTTC. This encodes CASSQGGGAVGEQYF.

The table lists this clone with a count of one. The V and J genes are TRBV19 and TRBJ2-7; a possible D gene is TRBD2 (5 bases). V lost 1 base, J lost 1 base, and 11 bases lay in between. The CDR3 spans 15 residues. Germline CDR1 is LNHDA and CDR2 is SQIVND (reference sequence). CDR3 region: CASSIVGSGSYEQYF. As DNA, the CDR3 is TGTGCCAGTAGTATAGTAGGATCGGGGTCCTACGAGCAGTACTTC.

The J gene is TRBJ2-7, the V gene TRBV10-1, with 9 bases fitting TRBD2. V shed 3 bases and J 4 bases; nucleotides not matched to a gene: 7. CDR3 size: 15 residues. The V gene's germline CDR1 is WNHNN and CDR2 SYGVQD (reference sequence). CDR3 sequence: CASSDPRSGRYEQYF. CDR3 in DNA: TGCGCCAGCAGTGACCCCCGGAGCGGGAGGTACGAGCAGTACTTC.

This chain uses TRBV10-3 with TRBJ1-2; 8 positions agree with TRBD1. Germline V gene data show CDR1 as ENHRY and CDR2 as SYGVKD. The J segment lost 7 bases and the V segment lost 1 base, leaving 5 bases of the junction unmatched. The CDR3 sequence is 14 residues long. The CDR3 DNA follows: TGTGCCATCAGTGAGTTGACAGGGGACGGTGGCTACACCTTC. It specifies CAISELTGDGGYTF.

The V gene is TRBV5-1, the J gene TRBJ2-7; perhaps D is TRBD1 or TRBD2 (6 bases each). The germline V gene encodes CDR1 SGHRS and CDR2 YFSETQ. This CDR3 has 14 residues. V lost 4 bases and J 5 bases, leaving 16 bases between the germline ends. The CDR3 sequence is CASSVGGGVHEQYF. The CDR3, as DNA: TGCGCCAGCAGCGTTGGGGGCGGGGTCCACGAGCAGTACTTC.

V and J are TRBV30 and TRBJ1-2, with D tentatively TRBD1 (6 bases). V dropped 0 bases and J dropped 12 bases, with 20 bases sitting between them. Germline V CDR1 and CDR2: GTSNPN, SVGIG (reference sequence). This CDR3 has 14 residues. This CDR3 reads CAWSVPGGGMRDTF. In DNA, the CDR3 is TGTGCCTGGAGTGTACCGGGGGGCGGGATGCGAGACACCTTC.

This chain links TRBV13 with TRBJ1-2, with D hard to call. Germline V gene sequence: CDR1 PRHDT, CDR2 FYEKMQ (reference sequence). Trimming pared 1 base from V and 5 bases from J, leaving 14 bases between. This CDR3 spans 15 amino acids. The CDR3 loop reads CASSLAGGETYGYTF. In nucleotides, the CDR3 is TGTGCCAGCAGCTTAGCTGGCGGAGAGACTTATGGCTACACCTTC.

This sequence joins TRBV27 and TRBJ2-6, with a possible D match to TRBD1 (5 bases). V lost 2 bases and J 2 bases, leaving 7 bases between the germline ends. The germline CDR1 and CDR2 sequences are MNHEY and SMNVEV (reference sequence). This CDR3 region has 15 residues. CDR3 DNA sequence: TGTGCCAGCAGTTTAATAGGGGCTGGGGCCAACGTCCTGACTTTC. It codes for CASSLIGAGANVLTF. Drawing the rest from reference TRBV27 and TRBJ2-6, the complete variable domain is EAQVTQNPRYLITVTGKKLTVTCSQNMNHEYMSWYRQDPGLGLRQIYYSMNVEVTDKGDVPEGYKVSRKEKRNFPLILESPSPNQTSLYFCASSLIGAGANVLTFGAGSRLTVL.

In the case of this clone: Other DNA variants within this sample encode the same CDR3. The chain links TRBV7-9 to TRBJ2-7; D unclear. V lost 2 bases and J 4 bases, leaving 3 bases between the germline ends. The CDR3 contains 11 residues. Germline CDR1 is SEHNR and CDR2 is FQNEAQ (reference sequence). The CDR3 loop reads CASSLSYEQYF. CDR3 in DNA: TGTGCCAGCAGCTTATCTTACGAGCAGTACTTC.

The chain recombines TRBV7-9 with TRBJ1-4; TRBD1 matches at 7 bases. J gave up 1 base and V 5 bases, and 4 bases lay outside the gene matches. This CDR3 comprises 15 residues. Per germline, CDR1 SEHNR and CDR2 FQNEAQ (reference sequence). In nucleotides, the CDR3 is TGTGCCAGCAGCCCTAGGGACAGAACTAATGAAAAACTGTTTTTT. This gives the protein CASSPRDRTNEKLFF. The variable domain in full, completed from reference TRBV7-9 and TRBJ1-4, reads DTGVSQNPRHKITKRGQNVTFRCDPISEHNRLYWYRQTLGQGPEFLTYFQNEAQLEKSRLLSDRFSAERPKGSFSTLEIQRTEQGDSAMYLCASSPRDRTNEKLFFGSGTQLSVL.

The chain combines TRBV2 with TRBJ2-1; 15 nucleotides agree with TRBD2. The ends lost 5 bases at V and 10 bases at J; junction bases unmatched: 3. The CDR3 runs 14 residues. The germline V gene encodes CDR1 SNHLY and CDR2 FYNNEI. CDR3 bases: TGTGCCAGCAGTCCCGGACTAGCGGGAGGGGAGCAGTTCTTC. The encoded protein is CASSPGLAGGEQFF. The variable domain in full, completed from reference TRBV2 and TRBJ2-1, reads EPEVTQTPSHQVTQMGQEVILRCVPISNHLYFYWYRQILGQKVEFLVSFYNNEISEKSEIFDDQFSVERPDGSNFTLKIRSTKLEDSAMYFCASSPGLAGGEQFFGPGTRLTVL.

This sequence joins TRBV18 and TRBJ1-2; 7 nucleotides agree with TRBD1. CDR1 and CDR2 from the germline V gene are KGHSH and LQKENI. V lost 5 bases and J lost 8; bases outside the gene matches: 11. The CDR3 is 14 amino acids. CDR3 in amino acids: CASSYTRDSPGYTF. In DNA, the CDR3 is TGTGCCAGCTCATATACACGGGACAGCCCGGGCTACACCTTC.

The chain couples TRBV29-1 to TRBJ2-1; D perhaps matches TRBD2 (5 bases). This CDR3 region has 15 residues. V lost 5 bases and J lost 1, with 15 bases in between. In germline, CDR1 is SQVTM, CDR2 ANQGSEA. The CDR3 DNA follows: TGCAGCGTTCTTGGTCGGGGAATTTCCTACAATGAGCAGTTCTTC. As protein: CSVLGRGISYNEQFF.

The chain joins TRBV10-3 to TRBJ1-1; the D gene is possibly TRBD1 (5 bases). The CDR3 covers 15 residues. The germline gives CDR1 ENHRY, CDR2 SYGVKD. Trimming shortened V by 0 bases and J by 4 bases, and 12 bases separated the two germline ends. The CDR3 sequence: CAISESGAISTEAFF. The CDR3 nucleotides read TGTGCCATCAGTGAGTCTGGGGCTATAAGCACTGAAGCTTTCTTT.

The chain couples TRBV30 to TRBJ2-3; D remains ambiguous. The CDR3 contains 12 residues. V was trimmed by 0 bases and J by 2 bases, leaving 3 bases between them. Germline V lookup: CDR1 GTSNPN, CDR2 SVGIG (reference sequence). Here the CDR3 DNA reads TGTGCCTGGAGTGTCTACACAGATACGCAGTATTTT. Translated: CAWSVYTDTQYF.

The chain employs TRBV5-6 and TRBJ2-1; D is unclear. Germline loops: CDR1 SGHDT, CDR2 YYEEEE. Trimming pared 2 bases from V and 8 bases from J, leaving 17 bases between. The CDR3 is made up of 15 amino acids. Written as DNA, the CDR3 is TGTGCCAGCAGCTTAGGGCCAGTGGAGATCCATGAGCAGTTCTTC. This sequence encodes CASSLGPVEIHEQFF.

This chain joins TRBV9 and TRBJ2-3; tentative D call: TRBD2 (6 bases). The germline V and J ends were trimmed by 0 bases and 5 bases, with 16 bases remaining between them. Germline V CDR1 and CDR2: SGDLS, YYNGEE. The CDR3 is 16 amino acids. The CDR3 bases are TGTGCCAGCAGCGTAGGAGGAGGACGGGGGAGAGATACGCAGTATTTT. Amino acids: CASSVGGGRGRDTQYF.

In the case of this clone: This specimen includes other DNA sequences encoding the same CDR3. The chain carries TRBV5-1 and TRBJ2-7, with 7 bases fitting TRBD1. V lost 7 bases, J lost 1 base, and 8 bases stayed unmatched. The germline V gene encodes CDR1 SGHRS and CDR2 YFSETQ. The CDR3 sequence is 14 residues long. DNA for the CDR3: TGCGCCAGCTCCGTCGACAGGGCGTCCTACGAGCAGTACTTC. It codes for CASSVDRASYEQYF.

The chain joins TRBV2 to TRBJ2-7, with 8 bases aligning to TRBD1. The CDR3 is made up of 13 amino acids. Germline assignment: CDR1 SNHLY and CDR2 FYNNEI. V gave up 4 bases and J gave up 3 bases; unmatched junction bases: 2. The CDR3 DNA is TGTGCCAGCAGTGGGGACAGGTTCTACGAGCAGTACTTC. It encodes CASSGDRFYEQYF.

The chain recombines TRBV18 with TRBJ1-3; D is unresolved. This CDR3 has 16 amino acids. Trimming pared 1 base from V and 0 bases from J, leaving 10 bases between. Germline lookup yields CDR1 KGHSH and CDR2 LQKENI. As DNA, the CDR3 is TGTGCCAGCTCACCACAGGGTCCGTCCTCTGGAAACACCATATATTTT. This encodes CASSPQGPSSGNTIYF.